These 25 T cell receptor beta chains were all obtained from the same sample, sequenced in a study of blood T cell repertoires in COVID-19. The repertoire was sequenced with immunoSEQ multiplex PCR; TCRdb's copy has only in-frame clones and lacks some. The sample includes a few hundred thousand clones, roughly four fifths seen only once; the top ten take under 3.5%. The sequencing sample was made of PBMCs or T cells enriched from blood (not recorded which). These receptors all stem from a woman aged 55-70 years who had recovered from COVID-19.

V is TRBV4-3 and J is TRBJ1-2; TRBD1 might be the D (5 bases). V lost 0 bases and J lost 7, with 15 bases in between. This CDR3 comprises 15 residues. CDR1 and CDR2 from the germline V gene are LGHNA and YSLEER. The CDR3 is CASSQDGGYGSGYTF. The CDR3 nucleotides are TGCGCCAGCAGCCAAGATGGGGGGTACGGTTCTGGCTACACCTTC.

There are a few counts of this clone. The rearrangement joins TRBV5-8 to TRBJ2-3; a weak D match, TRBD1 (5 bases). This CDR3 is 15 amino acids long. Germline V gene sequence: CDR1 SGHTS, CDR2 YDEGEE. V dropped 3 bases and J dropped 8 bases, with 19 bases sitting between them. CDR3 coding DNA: TGTGCCAGCAGCTCTGGGGCCTTCCTCCCCAGTACGCAGTATTTT. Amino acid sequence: CASSSGAFLPSTQYF.

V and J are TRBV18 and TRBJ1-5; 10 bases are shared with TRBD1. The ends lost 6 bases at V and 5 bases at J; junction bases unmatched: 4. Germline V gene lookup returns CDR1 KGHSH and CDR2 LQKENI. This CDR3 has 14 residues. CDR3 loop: CASSPGTGDQPQHF. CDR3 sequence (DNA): TGTGCCAGCTCCCCCGGGACAGGGGATCAGCCCCAGCATTTT.

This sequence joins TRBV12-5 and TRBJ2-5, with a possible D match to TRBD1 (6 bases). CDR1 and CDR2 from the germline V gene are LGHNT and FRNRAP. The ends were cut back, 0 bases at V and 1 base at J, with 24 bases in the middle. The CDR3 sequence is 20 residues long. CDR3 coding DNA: TGTGCTAGTGGTTTGGTACTGGCCTTTCTCCCGGGACAAGTCCAAGAGACCCAGTACTTC. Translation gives CASGLVLAFLPGQVQETQYF.

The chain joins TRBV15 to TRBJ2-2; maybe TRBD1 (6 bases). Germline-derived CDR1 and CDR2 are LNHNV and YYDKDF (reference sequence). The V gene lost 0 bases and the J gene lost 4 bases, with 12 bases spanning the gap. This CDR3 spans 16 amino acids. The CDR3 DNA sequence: TGTGCCACCAGCAGAGAGGGGGCCTCGGGCACCGGGGAGCTGTTTTTT. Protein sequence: CATSREGASGTGELFF.

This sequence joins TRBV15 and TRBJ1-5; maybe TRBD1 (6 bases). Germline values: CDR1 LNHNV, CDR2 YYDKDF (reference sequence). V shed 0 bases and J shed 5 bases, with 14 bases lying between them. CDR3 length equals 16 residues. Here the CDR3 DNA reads TGTGCCACCAGCAGAGATCTAAACAGGGTGGATCAGCCCCAGCATTTT. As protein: CATSRDLNRVDQPQHF.

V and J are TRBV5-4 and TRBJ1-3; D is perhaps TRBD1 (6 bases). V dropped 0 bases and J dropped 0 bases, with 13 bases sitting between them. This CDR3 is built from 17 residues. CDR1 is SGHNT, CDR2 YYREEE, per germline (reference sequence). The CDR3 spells CASSLAEGGVSGNTIYF. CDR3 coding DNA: TGTGCCAGCAGCTTGGCCGAAGGGGGGGTCTCTGGAAACACCATATATTTT.

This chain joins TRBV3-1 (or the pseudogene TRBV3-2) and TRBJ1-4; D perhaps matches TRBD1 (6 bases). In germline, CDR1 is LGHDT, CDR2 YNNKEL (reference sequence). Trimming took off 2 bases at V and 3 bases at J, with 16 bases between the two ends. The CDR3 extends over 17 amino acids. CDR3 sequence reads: CASSQWTGGAANEKLFF. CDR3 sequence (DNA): TGTGCCAGCAGCCAATGGACTGGGGGGGCGGCTAATGAAAAACTGTTTTTT.

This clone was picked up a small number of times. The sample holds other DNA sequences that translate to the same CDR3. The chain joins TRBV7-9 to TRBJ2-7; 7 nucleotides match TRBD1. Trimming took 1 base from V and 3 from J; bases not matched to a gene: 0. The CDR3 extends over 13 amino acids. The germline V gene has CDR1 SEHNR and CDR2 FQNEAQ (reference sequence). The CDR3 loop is CASSLDRGYEQYF. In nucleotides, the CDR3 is TGTGCCAGCAGCTTAGACAGGGGCTACGAGCAGTACTTC.

The CDR3 loop is CASRLDRGHTGELFF. The CDR3, as DNA: TGCGCCAGCAGACTGGACAGGGGTCATACCGGGGAGCTGTTTTTT. The chain couples TRBV5-1 to TRBJ2-2; TRBD1 matches at 9 bases. CDR3 length equals 15 residues. Germline assignment: CDR1 SGHRS and CDR2 YFSETQ. J was trimmed by 5 bases and V by 5 bases; bases with no gene match: 7. Full variable domain (missing parts from reference TRBV5-1 and TRBJ2-2): KAGVTQTPRYLIKTRGQQVTLSCSPISGHRSVSWYQQTPGQGLQFLFEYFSETQRNKGNFPGRFSGRQFSNSRSEMNVSTLELGDSALYLCASRLDRGHTGELFFGEGSRLTVL.

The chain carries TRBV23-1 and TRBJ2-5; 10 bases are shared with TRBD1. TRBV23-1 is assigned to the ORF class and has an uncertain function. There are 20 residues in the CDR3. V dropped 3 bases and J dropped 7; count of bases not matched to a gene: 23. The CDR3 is CASSQFRDRGGKRPEGTQYF. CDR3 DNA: TGCGCCAGCAGTCAGTTCCGGGACAGGGGAGGCAAAAGGCCTGAGGGGACCCAGTACTTC.

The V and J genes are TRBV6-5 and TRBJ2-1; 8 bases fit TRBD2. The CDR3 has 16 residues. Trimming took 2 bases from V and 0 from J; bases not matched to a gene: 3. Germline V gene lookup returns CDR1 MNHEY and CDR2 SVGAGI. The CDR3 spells CASSYLSGSSYNEQFF. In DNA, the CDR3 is TGTGCCAGCAGTTACCTAAGCGGGAGCTCCTACAATGAGCAGTTCTTC.

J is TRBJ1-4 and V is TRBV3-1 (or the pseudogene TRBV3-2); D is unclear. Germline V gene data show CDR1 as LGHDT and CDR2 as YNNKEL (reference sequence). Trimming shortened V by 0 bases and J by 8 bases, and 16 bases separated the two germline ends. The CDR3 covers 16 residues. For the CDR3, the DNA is TGTGCCAGCAGCCAAGATATAGGAACAGTATACGAAAAACTGTTTTTT. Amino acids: CASSQDIGTVYEKLFF.

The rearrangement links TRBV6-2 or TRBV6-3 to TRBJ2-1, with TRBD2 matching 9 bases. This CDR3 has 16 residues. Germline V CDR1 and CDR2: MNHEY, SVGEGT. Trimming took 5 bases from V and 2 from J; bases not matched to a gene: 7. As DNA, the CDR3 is TGTGCCAGCAGTGGACTAGCGTCCAAGGCCTACAATGAGCAGTTCTTC. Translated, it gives CASSGLASKAYNEQFF.

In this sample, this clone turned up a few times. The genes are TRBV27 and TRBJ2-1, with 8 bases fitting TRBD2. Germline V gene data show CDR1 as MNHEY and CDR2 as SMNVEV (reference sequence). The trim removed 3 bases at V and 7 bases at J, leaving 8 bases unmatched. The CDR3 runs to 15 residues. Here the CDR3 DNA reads TGTGCCAGCAGTTTCTTAGCGGGATCGGGGAATGAGCAGTTCTTC. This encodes CASSFLAGSGNEQFF.

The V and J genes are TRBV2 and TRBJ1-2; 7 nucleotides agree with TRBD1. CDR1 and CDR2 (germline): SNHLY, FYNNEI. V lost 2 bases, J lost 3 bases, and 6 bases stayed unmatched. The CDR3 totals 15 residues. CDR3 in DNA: TGTGCCAGCAGTGAAAGTGGGCAGGGGGACTATGGCTACACCTTC. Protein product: CASSESGQGDYGYTF.

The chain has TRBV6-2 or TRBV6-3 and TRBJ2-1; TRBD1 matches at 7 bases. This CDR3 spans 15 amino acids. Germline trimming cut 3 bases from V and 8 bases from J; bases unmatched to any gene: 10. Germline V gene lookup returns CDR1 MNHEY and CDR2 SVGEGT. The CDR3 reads CASSYPGQLSDEQFF. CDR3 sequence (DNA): TGTGCCAGCAGTTATCCGGGACAGCTTTCCGATGAGCAGTTCTTC.

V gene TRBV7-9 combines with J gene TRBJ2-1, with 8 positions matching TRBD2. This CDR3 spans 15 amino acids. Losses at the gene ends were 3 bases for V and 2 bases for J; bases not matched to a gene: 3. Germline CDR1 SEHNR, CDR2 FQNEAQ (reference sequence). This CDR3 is CASSFLAGTYNEQFF. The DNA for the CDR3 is TGTGCCAGCAGCTTTTTAGCGGGAACCTACAATGAGCAGTTCTTC.

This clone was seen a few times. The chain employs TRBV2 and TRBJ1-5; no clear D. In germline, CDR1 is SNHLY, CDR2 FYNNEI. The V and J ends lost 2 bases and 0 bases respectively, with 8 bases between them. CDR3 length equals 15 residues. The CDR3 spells CASSELQLSNQPQHF. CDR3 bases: TGTGCCAGCAGTGAATTACAGCTTAGCAATCAGCCCCAGCATTTT.

Here the CDR3 DNA reads TGTGCCAGCAGTTACGACCGGAGTGCGGGAGAGACCCAGTACTTC. This codes for CASSYDRSAGETQYF. The chain carries TRBV6-2 or TRBV6-3 and TRBJ2-5; D is perhaps TRBD2 (5 bases). Germline CDR1 MNHEY, CDR2 SVGEGT. The CDR3 spans 15 residues. V dropped 2 bases and J dropped 4 bases, with 14 bases sitting between them.

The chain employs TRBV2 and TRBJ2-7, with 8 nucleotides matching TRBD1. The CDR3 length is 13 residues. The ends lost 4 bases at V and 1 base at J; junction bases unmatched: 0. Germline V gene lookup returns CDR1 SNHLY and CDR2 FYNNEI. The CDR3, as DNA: TGTGCCAGCAGTGGGACAGGGTCCTACGAGCAGTACTTC. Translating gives CASSGTGSYEQYF.

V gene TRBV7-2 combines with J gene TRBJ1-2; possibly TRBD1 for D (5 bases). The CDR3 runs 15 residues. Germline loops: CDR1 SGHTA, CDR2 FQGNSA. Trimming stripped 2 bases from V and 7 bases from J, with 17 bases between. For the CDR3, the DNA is TGTGCCAGCAGCTTAAGATGGCAGGGAGCGGGTGGCTACACCTTC. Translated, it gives CASSLRWQGAGGYTF.

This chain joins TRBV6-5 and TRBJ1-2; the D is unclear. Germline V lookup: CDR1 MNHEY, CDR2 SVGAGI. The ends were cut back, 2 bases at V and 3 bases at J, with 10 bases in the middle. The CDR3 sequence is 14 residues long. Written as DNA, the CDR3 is TGTGCCAGCAGTTACAAAGGAGGCGACTATGGCTACACCTTC. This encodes CASSYKGGDYGYTF.

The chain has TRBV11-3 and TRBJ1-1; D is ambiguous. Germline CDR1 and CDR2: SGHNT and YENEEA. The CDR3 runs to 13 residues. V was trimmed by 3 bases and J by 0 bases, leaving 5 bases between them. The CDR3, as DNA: TGTGCCAGCAGCTTTGAGGTGAACACTGAAGCTTTCTTT. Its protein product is CASSFEVNTEAFF.

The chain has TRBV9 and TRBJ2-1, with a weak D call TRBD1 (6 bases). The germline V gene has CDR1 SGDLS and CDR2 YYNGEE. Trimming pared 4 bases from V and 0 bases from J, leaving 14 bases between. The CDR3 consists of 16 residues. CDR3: CASSPDTGSSYNEQFF. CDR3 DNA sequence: TGTGCCAGCAGCCCGGATACAGGGAGCTCCTACAATGAGCAGTTCTTC.